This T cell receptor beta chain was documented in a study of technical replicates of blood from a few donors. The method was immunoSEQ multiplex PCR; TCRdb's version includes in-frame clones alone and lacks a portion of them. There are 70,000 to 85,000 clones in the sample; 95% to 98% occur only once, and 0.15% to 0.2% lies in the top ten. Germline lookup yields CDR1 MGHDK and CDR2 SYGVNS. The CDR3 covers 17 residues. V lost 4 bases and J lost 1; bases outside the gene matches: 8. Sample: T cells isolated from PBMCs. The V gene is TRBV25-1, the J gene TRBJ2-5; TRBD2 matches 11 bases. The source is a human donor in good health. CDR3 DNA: TGTGCCAGCAGTGCCCGTTCCGGGACTAGCGGCCAAGAGACCCAGTACTTC. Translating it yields CASSARSGTSGQETQYF.